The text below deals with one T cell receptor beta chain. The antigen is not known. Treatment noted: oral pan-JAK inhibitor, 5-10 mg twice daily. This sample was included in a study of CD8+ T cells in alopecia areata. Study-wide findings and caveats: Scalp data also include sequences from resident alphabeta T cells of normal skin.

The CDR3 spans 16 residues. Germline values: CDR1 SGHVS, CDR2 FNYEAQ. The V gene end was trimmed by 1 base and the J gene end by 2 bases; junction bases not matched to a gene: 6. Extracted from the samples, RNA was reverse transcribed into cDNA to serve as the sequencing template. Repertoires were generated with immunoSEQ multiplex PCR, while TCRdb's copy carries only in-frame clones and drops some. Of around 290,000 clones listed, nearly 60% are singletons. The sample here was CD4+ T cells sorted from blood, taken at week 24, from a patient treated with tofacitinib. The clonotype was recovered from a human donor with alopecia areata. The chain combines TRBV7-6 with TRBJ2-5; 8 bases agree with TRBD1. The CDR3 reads CASSLGSGQGQETQYF. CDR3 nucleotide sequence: TGTGCCAGCAGCTTAGGGTCCGGACAGGGTCAAGAGACCCAGTACTTC.